This T cell receptor beta chain was found in a study of tumor-infiltrating lymphocytes in localized non-small cell lung cancer. In the study overall: The cohort mixed smokers and never-smokers, several histologies, and some post-neoadjuvant-chemotherapy samples. Regarding the study as a whole: Available tissue quantity limited TCR sequencing to a patient subset. Recurrence-free survival showed no association with tumor T-cell fraction.

Produced via immunoSEQ multiplex PCR; TCRdb's table is partial and in-frame only. Found here are about 16,000 clones, approximately 49% of them singletons; the top ten hold less than 20%. CDR1 is SQVTM and CDR2 is ANQGSEA in the germline V gene. Trimming took off 7 bases at V and 2 bases at J, with 17 bases between the two ends. The CDR3 has 14 residues. This clone was observed a handful of times. What it binds is unknown. This clonotype originated in a human donor with non-small cell lung cancer. The source material was lung tumor tissue. The V and J genes are TRBV29-1 and TRBJ1-1; a weak D match, TRBD1 (6 bases). The CDR3 sequence is CSANLQGINTEAFF. The CDR3 DNA is TGCAGCGCGAACTTACAGGGAATTAACACTGAAGCTTTCTTT.